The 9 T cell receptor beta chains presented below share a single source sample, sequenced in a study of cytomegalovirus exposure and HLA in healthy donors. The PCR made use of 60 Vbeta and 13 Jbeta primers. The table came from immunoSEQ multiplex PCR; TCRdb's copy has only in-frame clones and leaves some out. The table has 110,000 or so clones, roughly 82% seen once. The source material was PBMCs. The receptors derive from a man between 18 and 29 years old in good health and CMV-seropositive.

The CDR3 DNA is TGTGCCAGCAGTCCGGGACAGAACTATGGCTACACCTTC. This sequence encodes CASSPGQNYGYTF. The V call is TRBV2, the J call TRBJ1-2; the match to TRBD1 covers 7 bases. The V segment lost 5 bases and the J segment 2 bases; nucleotides outside the gene matches: 2. From germline, CDR1 is SNHLY and CDR2 FYNNEI. The CDR3 has 13 residues. Variable domain in full (rest from reference TRBV2 and TRBJ1-2): EPEVTQTPSHQVTQMGQEVILRCVPISNHLYFYWYRQILGQKVEFLVSFYNNEISEKSEIFDDQFSVERPDGSNFTLKIRSTKLEDSAMYFCASSPGQNYGYTFGSGTRLTVV.

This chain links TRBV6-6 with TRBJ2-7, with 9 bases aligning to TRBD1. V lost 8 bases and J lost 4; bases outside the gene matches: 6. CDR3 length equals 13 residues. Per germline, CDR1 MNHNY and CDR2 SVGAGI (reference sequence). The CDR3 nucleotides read TGTGCCAGCGCCGGGACAGGGCTATACGAGCAGTACTTC. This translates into CASAGTGLYEQYF.

CDR3 protein: CASSQRLAGEASDEQFF. CDR3 nucleotide sequence: TGTGCCAGCAGCCAAAGGCTAGCGGGAGAAGCTTCTGATGAGCAGTTCTTC. The rearrangement uses TRBV14 and TRBJ2-1; TRBD2 agrees at 10 bases. The CDR3 consists of 17 residues. The germline gives CDR1 SGHDN, CDR2 FVKESK. Trimming at V came to 2 bases and at J to 8 bases, leaving 12 bases not matched to a gene.

CDR3 residues: CATSPETGRNQPQHF. In nucleotides, the CDR3 is TGTGCCACCAGCCCTGAGACAGGGAGAAATCAGCCCCAGCATTTT. The chain links TRBV15 to TRBJ1-5; 7 nucleotides match TRBD1. With V trimmed by 5 bases and J by 4 bases, 8 bases remained unmatched. The length of the CDR3 is 15 residues. Looked up from germline, CDR1 is LNHNV and CDR2 is YYDKDF (reference sequence).

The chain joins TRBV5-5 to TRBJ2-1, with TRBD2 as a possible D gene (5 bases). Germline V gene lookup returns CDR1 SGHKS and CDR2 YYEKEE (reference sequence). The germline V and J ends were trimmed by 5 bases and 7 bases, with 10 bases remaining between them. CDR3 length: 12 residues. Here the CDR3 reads CASRLSGNEQFF. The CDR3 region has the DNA TGTGCCAGCAGACTCTCGGGGAATGAGCAGTTCTTC.

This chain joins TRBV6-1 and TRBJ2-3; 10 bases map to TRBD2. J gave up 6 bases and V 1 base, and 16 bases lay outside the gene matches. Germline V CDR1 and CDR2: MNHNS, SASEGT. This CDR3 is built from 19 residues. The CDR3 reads CASSEGWLAGAYTVDTQYF. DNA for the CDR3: TGTGCCAGCAGTGAAGGATGGCTAGCGGGGGCGTATACTGTGGATACGCAGTATTTT.

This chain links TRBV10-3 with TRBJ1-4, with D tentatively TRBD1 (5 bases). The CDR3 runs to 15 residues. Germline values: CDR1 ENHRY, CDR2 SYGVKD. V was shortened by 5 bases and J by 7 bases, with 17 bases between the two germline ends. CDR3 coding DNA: TGTGCCATCAGTATTGGGGGGTCCAATTCTGAAAAACTGTTTTTT. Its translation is CAISIGGSNSEKLFF.

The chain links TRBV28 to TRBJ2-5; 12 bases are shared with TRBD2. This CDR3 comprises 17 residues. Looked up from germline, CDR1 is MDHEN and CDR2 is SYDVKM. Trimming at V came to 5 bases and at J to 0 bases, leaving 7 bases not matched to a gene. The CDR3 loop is CASSPRLAGENQETQYF. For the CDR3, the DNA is TGTGCCAGCAGTCCTCGACTAGCGGGGGAGAACCAAGAGACCCAGTACTTC.

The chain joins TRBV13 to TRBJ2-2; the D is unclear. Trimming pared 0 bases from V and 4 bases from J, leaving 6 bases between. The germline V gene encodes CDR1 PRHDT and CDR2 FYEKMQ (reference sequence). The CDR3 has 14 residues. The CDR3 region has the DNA TGTGCCAGCAGCTTAGGGGCTGGCACCGGGGAGCTGTTTTTT. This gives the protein CASSLGAGTGELFF.